This section outlines one T cell receptor (beta chain) sequence together with its context. The antigen is unknown. This entry belongs to a study of cytomegalovirus exposure and HLA in healthy donors. The PCR was carried out with 60 Vbeta primers and 13 Jbeta primers. Sequencing was performed with immunoSEQ multiplex PCR; in TCRdb, only in-frame clones are kept and a portion is missing. This table lists approximately 150,000 clones. Study outcomes and limitations: Most TCR sequences were seen very rarely across donors, but some public TCRs occurred in many. Prior analysis indicated that the majority of TCR beta V segments exhibited productivity approximately 90% or approximately 30% of the time.

The specimen was PBMCs. The sequence derives from a woman aged 18-30 years in good health and CMV-seronegative.

As DNA, the CDR3 is TGTGCCAGCAGCCCTGCTATTGCGGAAAATGAAGCTTTCTTT. Its protein is CASSPAIAENEAFF. V and J are TRBV9 and TRBJ1-1; D is ambiguous. The CDR3 sequence is 14 residues long. V gave up 4 bases and J gave up 7 bases, with 17 bases separating them. In germline, CDR1 is SGDLS, CDR2 YYNGEE.